These T cell receptor beta chains were read from a single sample in a study of blood T cell repertoires in COVID-19. Sequencing was performed with immunoSEQ multiplex PCR; in TCRdb, only in-frame clones are kept and a portion is missing. This table holds about 330,000 clones, over 75% found once. The sample comprised peripheral blood. These receptors were obtained from a woman aged 45-65 years with active or convalescent COVID-19. Both conserved end residues are part of each CDR3. The order of the fields is J gene, V gene, D gene, clone size, CDR3 DNA, CDR3 protein. D genes are given only for firm matches. Expanded clones are given a class, and other clones once, few, many or no size at all.

>TRBJ2-4|TRBV5-6|-|-
TGTGCCAGCAGCTTGGCCGCGGGTCCTTTAGCCAAAAACATTCAGTACTTC
CASSLAAGPLAKNIQYF
>TRBJ1-2|TRBV5-4|TRBD1|-
TGTGCCAGCAGCTTCGGACAGGGGGTAGGTGGCTACACCTTC
CASSFGQGVGGYTF
>TRBJ2-5|TRBV19|-|-
TGTGCCAGTAGTATTTCCGGAGAGACCCAGTACTTC
CASSISGETQYF
>TRBJ2-7|TRBV11-2|TRBD1|-
TGTGCCAGCAGCCCTAGTTTGGACAGGACCGGAGGGCAGTACTTC
CASSPSLDRTGGQYF
>TRBJ2-7|TRBV19|-|once
TGTGCCAGTAGTTCCCTCGACAGGCCCCACGAGCAGTACTTC
CASSSLDRPHEQYF
>TRBJ1-1|TRBV19|-|-
TGTGCCACCTCACGCCTCAACTCGAACACTGAAGCTTTCTTT
CATSRLNSNTEAFF
>TRBJ1-4|TRBV19|-|-
TGTGCCAGTACTAAAAAAGAAAAACTGTTTTTT
CASTKKEKLFF
>TRBJ2-7|TRBV28|-|-
TGTGCCAGCAGTTTAGAGGGAGACGGCTACGAGCAGTACTTC
CASSLEGDGYEQYF
>TRBJ1-2|TRBV29-1|-|-
TGCAGCGTTGTTCAGGGGCGAAACTATGGCTACACCTTC
CSVVQGRNYGYTF
>TRBJ1-1|TRBV9|TRBD1|-
TGTGCCAGCAGCAAGACAGGGCGTGACACTGAAGCTTTCTTT
CASSKTGRDTEAFF
>TRBJ1-6|TRBV18|-|-
TGTGCCAGCTCACCCCCACAGGGACCCTATAATTCACCCCTCCACTTT
CASSPPQGPYNSPLHF
>TRBJ1-2|TRBV6-5|TRBD1|-
TGTGCCAGCAGTCAACAGGGGCAGTTCTATGGCTACACCTTC
CASSQQGQFYGYTF
>TRBJ1-4|TRBV20-1|-|-
TGCAGTGCTAGCTACGATGAAAAACTGTTTTTT
CSASYDEKLFF